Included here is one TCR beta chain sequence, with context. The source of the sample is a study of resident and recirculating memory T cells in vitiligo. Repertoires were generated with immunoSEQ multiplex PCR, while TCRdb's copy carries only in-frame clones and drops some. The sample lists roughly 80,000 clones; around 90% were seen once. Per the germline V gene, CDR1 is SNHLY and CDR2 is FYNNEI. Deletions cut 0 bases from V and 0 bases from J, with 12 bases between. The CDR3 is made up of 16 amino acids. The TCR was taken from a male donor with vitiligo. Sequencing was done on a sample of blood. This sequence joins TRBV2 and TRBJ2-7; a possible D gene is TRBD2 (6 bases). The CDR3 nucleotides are TGTGCCAGCAGTGAAGCCCCGCGGGGAAGCTCCTACGAGCAGTACTTC. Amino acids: CASSEAPRGSSYEQYF.